One sample yielded the 13 T cell receptor beta chains listed below, sequenced in a study of blood T cell repertoires in COVID-19. The table came from immunoSEQ multiplex PCR; TCRdb's copy has only in-frame clones and leaves some out. This table has approximately 350,000 clones, 80% to 90% appearing once. The specimen was peripheral blood. The source is an older woman with COVID-19, enrolled during active disease.

This clone has more than one count but fewer than ten. In the same sample, other DNA sequences code for this CDR3. The chain is built from TRBV9 and TRBJ2-5; possibly TRBD2 for D (7 bases). V was shortened by 0 bases and J by 5 bases, with 14 bases between the two germline ends. The CDR3 extends over 15 amino acids. Germline V gene lookup returns CDR1 SGDLS and CDR2 YYNGEE. DNA for the CDR3: TGTGCCAGCAGCGTAGTAGGGGGGGGCGCGGAGACCCAGTACTTC. This encodes CASSVVGGGAETQYF.

V gene TRBV18 combines with J gene TRBJ2-1; D is undetermined. The CDR3 has 15 amino acids. Trimming pared 2 bases from V and 0 bases from J, leaving 8 bases between. CDR1 and CDR2 (germline): KGHSH, LQKENI. CDR3: CASSPNSFSYNEQFF. In DNA form, the CDR3 reads TGTGCCAGCTCACCAAATTCCTTCTCCTACAATGAGCAGTTCTTC.

This chain connects TRBV3-1 (or the pseudogene TRBV3-2) to TRBJ1-1; maybe TRBD1 (5 bases). Germline V gene lookup returns CDR1 LGHDT and CDR2 YNNKEL (reference sequence). Trimming removed 4 bases from V and 1 base from J, with 13 bases in between. The CDR3 extends over 15 amino acids. CDR3 sequence (DNA): TGTGCCAGCAGCCGCCCTCTCCAGGGGAACACTGAAGCTTTCTTT. It codes for CASSRPLQGNTEAFF.

This sequence joins TRBV7-3 and TRBJ1-1; the D gene is possibly TRBD1 (5 bases). CDR1 is SGHTA, CDR2 FQGTGA, per germline. V shed 2 bases and J shed 10 bases, with 11 bases lying between them. The CDR3 length is 12 residues. The CDR3 bases are TGTGCCAGCAGCTTAGGACCGGGGGGAGCTTTCTTT. Translating it yields CASSLGPGGAFF.

CDR3 loop: CASSRIPGQGIHEQYF. DNA of the CDR3: TGTGCCAGCAGCCGGATACCGGGACAGGGAATCCACGAGCAGTACTTC. The chain couples TRBV7-8 to TRBJ2-7, with 9 nucleotides matching TRBD1. Germline V lookup: CDR1 SGHVS, CDR2 FQNEAQ. Trimming at V came to 5 bases and at J to 5 bases, leaving 13 bases not matched to a gene. The CDR3 is made up of 16 amino acids.

The V call is TRBV12-5, the J call TRBJ1-2; no clear D gene. The V end lost 2 bases, the J end lost 4 bases, and 17 bases lay between the germline ends. This CDR3 spans 16 amino acids. Germline assignment: CDR1 LGHNT and CDR2 FRNRAP. CDR3 in amino acids: CASGLSGRADLYGYTF. The CDR3, as DNA: TGTGCTAGTGGTTTGTCGGGGAGGGCCGATCTCTATGGCTACACCTTC.

The genes are TRBV7-9 and TRBJ2-1; 8 positions match TRBD1. The CDR3 totals 15 residues. Germline CDR1 and CDR2: SEHNR and FQNEAQ (reference sequence). The V gene end was trimmed by 4 bases and the J gene end by 2 bases; junction bases not matched to a gene: 4. CDR3 amino acids: CASSSGQGTYNEQFF. The CDR3 DNA sequence: TGTGCCAGCAGCTCCGGACAGGGCACCTACAATGAGCAGTTCTTC.

This clone turned up a few times. This chain links TRBV7-2 with TRBJ2-3, with TRBD2 matching over 7 bases. The germline V gene encodes CDR1 SGHTA and CDR2 FQGNSA. This CDR3 comprises 16 residues. V gave up 5 bases and J gave up 6 bases; unmatched junction bases: 14. CDR3 nucleotides: TGTGCCAGCAGCCTGAGGCCAAGCGGGAATATGGATACGCAGTATTTT. This sequence encodes CASSLRPSGNMDTQYF.

The chain carries TRBV11-3 and TRBJ2-1; 7 bases match TRBD2. Trimming removed 4 bases from V and 0 bases from J; junction bases left unmatched: 6. Germline-derived CDR1 and CDR2 are SGHNT and YENEEA. The CDR3 is made up of 16 amino acids. The DNA of the CDR3 is TGTGCCAGCAGCTCACGGCGGGGGAGCTCCTACAATGAGCAGTTCTTC. Amino acid sequence: CASSSRRGSSYNEQFF.

This sequence joins TRBV30 and TRBJ1-4, with 7 bases lining up with TRBD1. The CDR3 consists of 14 residues. Germline-derived CDR1 and CDR2 are GTSNPN and SVGIG (reference sequence). Trimming took 1 base from V and 11 from J; bases not matched to a gene: 10. The CDR3, as DNA: TGTGCCTGGAGTGCTGAGACAGGGTCGGCGAAACTGTTTTTT. This codes for CAWSAETGSAKLFF.

The chain is built from TRBV9 and TRBJ2-2; no reliable D call. The V gene lost 3 bases and the J gene lost 1 base, with 13 bases spanning the gap. This CDR3 has 16 amino acids. In germline, CDR1 is SGDLS, CDR2 YYNGEE. The DNA for the CDR3 is TGTGCCAGCAGCGACCCCCCACTCGGGAACACCGGGGAGCTGTTTTTT. This gives the protein CASSDPPLGNTGELFF.

J is TRBJ1-3 and V is TRBV19; D unclear. V was pared by 5 bases and J by 0 bases, with 11 bases between. The CDR3 spans 15 residues. Germline values: CDR1 LNHDA, CDR2 SQIVND (reference sequence). The CDR3: CASSDSQSSGNTIYF. The CDR3 coding sequence is TGTGCCAGTAGTGACTCTCAGAGCTCTGGAAACACCATATATTTT.

This clone was observed a handful of times. The genes are TRBV4-1 and TRBJ1-1; 8 bases are shared with TRBD1. V trimming: 3 bases; J trimming: 0 bases; junction bases outside the gene matches: 6. Germline loops: CDR1 MGHRA, CDR2 YSYEKL. This CDR3 comprises 16 residues. The CDR3 reads CASSHLRTGMNTEAFF. Written as DNA, the CDR3 is TGCGCCAGCAGCCATCTTCGGACAGGGATGAACACTGAAGCTTTCTTT.